This TCR beta chain was observed in a study of blood T cells in healthy people across ages. Findings and limits, study-wide: Roughly linear declines in TCR beta diversity per million T cells occurred with age.

This CDR3 has 15 amino acids. V lost 5 bases and J lost 2, with 15 bases in between. Germline CDR1 reads MNHEY; CDR2 reads SVGAGI. Combining a sample-barcoded 5' primer with a J-beta primer mix, a second PCR ran for about 7 to 12 cycles. With 12 random nucleotides, a template-switch adaptor tagged each individual cDNA molecule. TCRdb called the 5' RACE reads again in MiXCR, with one record for every CDR3 protein. The sample comprises 720,000 or so distinct CDR3 sequences, 40% to 45% of which are singletons, and 25% to 30% rests with the top ten. This clonotype was observed at least ten times. Antigen unknown.

V usage is TRBV6-5 and J usage is TRBJ2-5; TRBD1 or TRBD2 may be the D gene (5 bases each). The clonotype comes from a man older than 75 in good health. Material: blood. CDR3 DNA: TGTGCCAGCAGTAGGGACCCCACGTGGCAAGAGACCCAGTACTTC. Its translation is CASSRDPTWQETQYF.